This section outlines one T cell receptor (beta chain) sequence together with its context. The antigen is undetermined. This specimen belongs to a study of T-cell reconstitution after alpha-beta-depleted transplantation in children. Study-wide points: Most T-cell counts and diversity one year after the transplant came from T cells that were newly produced. Elevated TCRbeta diversity at day 60 was traced, in some patients, to surviving recipient T cells and thymic progenitors. Reports say that about two months after transplant, the alpha-beta T cells came out of several hundred graft clones that had expanded.

It was with unique molecular identifiers that the TCRbeta library was prepared. One entry per CDR3 protein results from TCRdb running MiXCR on the PCR reads. The sample lists some 310,000 distinct CDR3 sequences, around 20% seen once, with 10% to 11% in the top ten. Trimming took 5 bases from V and 1 from J, leaving 9 bases between them. This CDR3 has 13 amino acids. Germline-derived CDR1 and CDR2 are DFQATT and SNEGSKA (reference sequence). Sequencing was performed on PBMCs, mostly from graft donor cells, taken 180 days after TCRalphabeta/CD19-depleted stem cell transplant. This TCR was recovered from a male patient under 18 who had a stem cell transplant for acute lymphoblastic leukemia, so the T cells may come from the graft donor. The chain couples TRBV20-1 to TRBJ2-4; D gene uncertain. CDR3 coding DNA: TGCAGTGCTGCCGAGATGGCCAAAAACATTCAGTACTTC. This encodes CSAAEMAKNIQYF.